The 12 T cell receptor beta chains below were found in one sample sequenced in a study of regulatory T cells in long-lasting Graves disease. Time point in this sample: newly diagnosed GD, antithyroid drugs for less than 3 months. PBMC RNA served as the TCR library source. Sequencing libraries for TCR beta were prepared with iRepertoire HTBI primers and Arm-PCR of CDR3 regions. One entry per CDR3 protein, called by TCRdb with MiXCR from the multiplex PCR reads. The table records some 490,000 distinct CDR3 sequences, around 12% of them present only once. These data also formed part of another study, on T cells in Graves' hyperthyroidism and ophthalmopathy.

Sequences were derived from peripheral blood mononuclear cells (PBMCs), sampled at new diagnosis, from a patient treated with antithyroid drugs. Every receptor here comes from a woman under 40 with Graves disease.

This clonotype was observed many times. This chain connects TRBV27 to TRBJ1-5, with D possibly matching TRBD1 (6 bases). CDR1 is MNHEY and CDR2 is SMNVEV in the germline V gene (reference sequence). The CDR3 loop spans 17 amino acids. V was cut by 4 bases and J by 2 bases, with 18 bases left in between. CDR3 DNA sequence: TGTGCCAGCAGTTACCGCGGACAGCATGGTGGCAATCAGCCCCAGCATTTT. Its protein is CASSYRGQHGGNQPQHF.

This clonotype appeared many times. J is TRBJ2-7 and V is TRBV7-9; 7 nucleotides align to TRBD1. The CDR3 is 18 amino acids. Germline V gives CDR1 SEHNR, CDR2 FQNEAQ (reference sequence). V shed 4 bases, J shed 2 bases, and the junction held 17 bases outside the gene matches. This CDR3 reads CASSSDRFGTEFPYEQYF. DNA for the CDR3: TGTGCCAGCAGCTCTGACCGTTTCGGGACAGAGTTCCCCTACGAGCAGTACTTC.

This clonotype was seen at least ten times. The rearrangement joins TRBV28 to TRBJ2-3, with a weak D call TRBD1 (5 bases). Germline V CDR1 and CDR2: MDHEN, SYDVKM. The V gene lost 7 bases and the J gene lost 1 base, with 15 bases spanning the gap. CDR3 length equals 15 residues. The CDR3, as DNA: TGTGCCAGCATGACGCAGTTAGGGGGCACAGATACGCAGTATTTT. Protein: CASMTQLGGTDTQYF.

In this sample, this clonotype turned up a few times. The rearrangement joins TRBV27 to TRBJ1-1; 8 bases fit TRBD1. CDR3 size: 15 residues. V shed 6 bases, J shed 0 bases, and the junction held 6 bases outside the gene matches. Germline V gives CDR1 MNHEY, CDR2 SMNVEV (reference sequence). CDR3 amino acids: CASSGQGRMNTEAFF. The CDR3, as DNA: TGTGCCAGCAGCGGACAGGGCAGAATGAACACTGAAGCTTTCTTT.

This clonotype was seen ten or more times. The chain couples TRBV2 to TRBJ1-1; 7 nucleotides align to TRBD1. Trimming cost V 1 base and J 3 bases; bases outside gene matches: 2. This CDR3 region has 14 residues. The V gene's germline CDR1 is SNHLY and CDR2 FYNNEI. In DNA, the CDR3 is TGTGCCAGCAGTGAAGAACAGGGGTACACTGAAGCTTTCTTT. This gives the protein CASSEEQGYTEAFF.

The chain joins TRBV15 to TRBJ2-4; 9 bases match TRBD2. Germline loops: CDR1 LNHNV, CDR2 YYDKDF (reference sequence). The V gene end was trimmed by 1 base and the J gene end by 0 bases; junction bases not matched to a gene: 7. The CDR3 is made up of 18 amino acids. The CDR3 DNA reads TGTGCCACCAGCAGAGGGGGAACACTAGCGGGAGCCAAAAACATTCAGTACTTC. Its translation: CATSRGGTLAGAKNIQYF.

This clonotype was seen ten or more times. The chain couples TRBV29-1 to TRBJ2-1, with 7 bases aligning to TRBD2. This CDR3 is 13 amino acids long. The junction had 4 bases not matched to a gene; V was cut back by 3 bases and J by 5 bases. Germline V CDR1 and CDR2: SQVTM, ANQGSEA. The CDR3: CSVDPLANNEQFF. Written as DNA, the CDR3 is TGCAGCGTTGATCCACTAGCGAACAATGAGCAGTTCTTC.

This clonotype was seen repeatedly, ten times or more. This chain uses TRBV18 with TRBJ1-2; D remains unclear. The CDR3 has 14 amino acids. V shed 2 bases and J shed 0 bases, with 7 bases lying between them. Germline V gives CDR1 KGHSH, CDR2 LQKENI. CDR3 nucleotide sequence: TGTGCCAGCTCACCAACGAATACTAACTATGGCTACACCTTC. This codes for CASSPTNTNYGYTF.

This clonotype was seen more than once but under ten times. The rearrangement links TRBV28 to TRBJ2-7, with 9 bases matching TRBD1. There are 13 residues in the CDR3. Looked up from germline, CDR1 is MDHEN and CDR2 is SYDVKM. V was pared by 9 bases and J by 3 bases, with 6 bases of the junction left unmatched. CDR3 loop: CASRDRAIYEQYF. CDR3 bases: TGTGCCAGTAGGGACAGGGCTATCTACGAGCAGTACTTC.

At least ten counts were recorded for this clonotype. This sequence joins TRBV20-1 and TRBJ1-1, with 8 bases fitting TRBD1. Losses at the gene ends were 6 bases for V and 5 bases for J; bases not matched to a gene: 5. Germline V lookup: CDR1 DFQATT, CDR2 SNEGSKA (reference sequence). This CDR3 region has 12 residues. The DNA for the CDR3 is TGCAGTGCCCCGGGACAGGAGACTGAAGCTTTCTTT. Translating it yields CSAPGQETEAFF.

This clonotype was observed at least ten times. The chain recombines TRBV20-1 with TRBJ2-5; 12 bases are a match to TRBD1. V was pared by 1 base and J by 4 bases, with 7 bases of the junction left unmatched. CDR3 length equals 16 residues. Germline V gives CDR1 DFQATT, CDR2 SNEGSKA (reference sequence). The DNA of the CDR3 is TGCAGTGCTAGAGCGTGGGGACAGGGGGCGCGAGAGACCCAGTACTTC. It encodes CSARAWGQGARETQYF.

This clonotype was found many times. The chain uses TRBV30 and TRBJ2-1; 10 bases match TRBD2. CDR1 and CDR2 (germline): GTSNPN, SVGIG (reference sequence). V gave up 4 bases and J gave up 3 bases; unmatched junction bases: 3. The CDR3 contains 14 residues. The CDR3 loop reads CAWKGLAHYNEQFF. DNA for the CDR3: TGTGCCTGGAAGGGACTAGCGCACTACAATGAGCAGTTCTTC.